This T cell receptor (beta chain) was retrieved from a study of beta chain features in type 1 diabetes. General study points: Shortening that was moderate but significant affected the TCRB CDR3s of Type 1 diabetes patients in all four CD4+ subsets.

V lost 6 bases, J lost 5 bases, and 10 bases lay in between. Per germline, CDR1 DFQATT and CDR2 SNEGSKA (reference sequence). CDR3 length equals 11 residues. Reverse transcribing all isolated RNA meant expressed TCRB transcripts were sequenced. Libraries were prepared by immunoSEQ multiplex PCR; TCRdb keeps only in-frame clonotypes and omits some of them. The sample has 300,000 to 450,000 clones; over 9% are singletons. A note on this clone: No antigen is known for it.

The sample comprised central memory CD4+ T cells from blood. The chain links TRBV20-1 to TRBJ2-5, with D perhaps matching TRBD2 (6 bases). The sequence was collected from a young man with type 1 diabetes. CDR3 coding DNA: TGCAGTGCCAGACTAGGGGAGACCCAGTACTTC. This codes for CSARLGETQYF.